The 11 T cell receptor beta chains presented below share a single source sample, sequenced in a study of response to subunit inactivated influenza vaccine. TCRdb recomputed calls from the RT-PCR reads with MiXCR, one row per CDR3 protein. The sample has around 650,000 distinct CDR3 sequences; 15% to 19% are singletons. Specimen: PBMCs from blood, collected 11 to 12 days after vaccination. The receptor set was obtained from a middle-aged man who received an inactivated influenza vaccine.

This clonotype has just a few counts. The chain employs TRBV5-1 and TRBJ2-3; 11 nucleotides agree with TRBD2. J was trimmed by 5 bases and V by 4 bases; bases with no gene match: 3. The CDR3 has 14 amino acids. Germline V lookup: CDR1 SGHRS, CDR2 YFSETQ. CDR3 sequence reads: CASSMTSGIDTQYF. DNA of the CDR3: TGCGCCAGCAGCATGACTAGCGGGATAGATACGCAGTATTTT.

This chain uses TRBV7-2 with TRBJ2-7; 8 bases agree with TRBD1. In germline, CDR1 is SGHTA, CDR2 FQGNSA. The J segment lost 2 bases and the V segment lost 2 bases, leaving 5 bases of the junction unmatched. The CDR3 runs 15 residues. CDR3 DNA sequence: TGTGCCAGCAGCTTAAGGATGACAGGGGCCTACGAGCAGTACTTC. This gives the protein CASSLRMTGAYEQYF.

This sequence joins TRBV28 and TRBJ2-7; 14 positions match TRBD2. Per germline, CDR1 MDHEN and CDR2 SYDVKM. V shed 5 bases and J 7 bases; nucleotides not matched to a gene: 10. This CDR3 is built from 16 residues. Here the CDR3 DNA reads TGTGCCAGCAGTGAGGGACTAGCGGGAGCACTTATGGAGCAGTACTTC. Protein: CASSEGLAGALMEQYF.

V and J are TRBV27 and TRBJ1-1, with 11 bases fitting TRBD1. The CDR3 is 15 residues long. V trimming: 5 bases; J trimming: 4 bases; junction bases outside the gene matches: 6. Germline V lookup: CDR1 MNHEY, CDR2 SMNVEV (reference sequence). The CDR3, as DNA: TGTGCCAGCAGTCCCGGGACAGGGGGGGGCACTGAAGCTTTCTTT. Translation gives CASSPGTGGGTEAFF.

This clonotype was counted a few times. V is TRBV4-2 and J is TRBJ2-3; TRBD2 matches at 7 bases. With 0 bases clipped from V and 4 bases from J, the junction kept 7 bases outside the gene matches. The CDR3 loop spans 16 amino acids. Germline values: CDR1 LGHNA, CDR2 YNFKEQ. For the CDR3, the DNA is TGTGCCAGCAGCCAAGATGATCGGGCGGGAGCAGATACGCAGTATTTT. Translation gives CASSQDDRAGADTQYF.

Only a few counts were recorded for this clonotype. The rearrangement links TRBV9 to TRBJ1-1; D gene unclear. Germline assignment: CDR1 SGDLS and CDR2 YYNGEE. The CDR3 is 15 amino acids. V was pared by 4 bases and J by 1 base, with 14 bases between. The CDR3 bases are TGTGCCAGCAGCCCCCATCCGGTCGGGAACACTGAAGCTTTCTTT. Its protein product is CASSPHPVGNTEAFF.

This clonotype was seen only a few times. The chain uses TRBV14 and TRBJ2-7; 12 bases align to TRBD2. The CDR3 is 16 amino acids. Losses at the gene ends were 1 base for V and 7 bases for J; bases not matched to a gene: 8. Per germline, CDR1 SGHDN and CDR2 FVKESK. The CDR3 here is CASSQAPGLAGVEQYF. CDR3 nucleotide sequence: TGTGCCAGCAGCCAAGCCCCGGGACTAGCGGGTGTGGAGCAGTACTTC.

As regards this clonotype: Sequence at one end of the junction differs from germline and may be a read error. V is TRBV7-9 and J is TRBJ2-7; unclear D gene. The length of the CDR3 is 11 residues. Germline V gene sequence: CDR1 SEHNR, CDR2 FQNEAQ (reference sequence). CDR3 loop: CASRLADEQYF. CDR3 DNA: TGTGCCAGCCGCTTAGCCGACGAGCAGTACTTC.

The CDR3 nucleotides read TGTGCCAGCAGTTTCGACAGCTCTGGCTACACCTTC. This gives the protein CASSFDSSGYTF. The genes are TRBV12-3 or TRBV12-4 and TRBJ1-2; tentative D call: TRBD1 (5 bases). Trimming pared 3 bases from V and 7 bases from J, leaving 9 bases between. This CDR3 region has 12 residues.

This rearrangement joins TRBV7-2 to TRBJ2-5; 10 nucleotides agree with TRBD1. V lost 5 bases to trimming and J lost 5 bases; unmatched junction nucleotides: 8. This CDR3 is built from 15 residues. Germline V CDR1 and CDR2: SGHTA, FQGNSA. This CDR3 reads CASSARQGAAETQYF. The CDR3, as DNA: TGTGCCAGCAGCGCGCGACAGGGGGCTGCGGAGACCCAGTACTTC.

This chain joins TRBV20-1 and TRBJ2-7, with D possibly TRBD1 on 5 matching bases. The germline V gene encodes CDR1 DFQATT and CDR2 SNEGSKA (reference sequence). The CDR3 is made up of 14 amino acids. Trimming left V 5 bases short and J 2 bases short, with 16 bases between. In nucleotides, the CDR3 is TGCAGTGCTGAAGGAAGGGGAACTGCCTACGAGCAGTACTTC. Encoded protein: CSAEGRGTAYEQYF.